This T cell receptor beta chain appears in the sequencing data of a study of blood T cell repertoires in COVID-19 (dated by TCRdb to the early 2020s). General notes on the study: The collaborator samples originated in the United States, Italy and Spain and spanned the acute and convalescent phases of COVID-19. The repertoires were made available in a free public database intended to serve as a resource for research on the immune response to SARS-CoV-2. Samples came from the ongoing ImmuneRACE study (first 160 participants) plus 1,254 subjects from 6 global collaborators. Where available, HLA class I and class II types were taken from metadata supplied by the sample provider and were not determined by assay-based typing. Deeply sampled blood TCRbeta repertoires from subjects exposed to, actively infected with, or recovered from COVID-19 were included in the dataset. Sample metadata almost always included a de-identified subject ID, COVID-19 status, age in years and sex. The material from the prospective study consisted of cDNA or gDNA derived from T cells, B-cell-depleted T cells, or PBMCs. On the study overall, not on this receptor specifically: The quantity of clinical and demographic metadata differed by source and by participant and was supplied without curation.

The immunoSEQ Assay, a bias-controlled multiplex PCR, was used to amplify TCRbeta CDR3 regions from genomic DNA. In the paper's pipeline: The number of nucleated cells in each sample was estimated by amplification of reference gene primers within the assay. Sequence reads were collapsed and filtered to measure the absolute abundance of every unique TCRbeta CDR3 rearrangement. Productive Simpson clonality was computed per sample as the square root of Simpson's diversity index over productive rearrangements. Sourced from immuneACCESS, this table was stored by TCRdb with only in-frame sequences that have V and J called. A share of the clones is absent; for the studies checked, an unresolved V gene accounts for under half, and the remainder has no known explanation. V and J calls and clone size are copied from that table; D and trimming were computed from the DNA. Present in this sample are approximately 90,000 clones, more than 75% of which were seen just once. The biggest ten clones account for 17% of the sample.

Each collaborating institution followed its own protocols to collect whole blood in K2EDTA tubes. For TCRbeta analysis, collaborators shipped samples in one of three forms: frozen whole blood, isolated PBMCs, or DNA extracted from either of those sample types. Reading from cysteine to phenylalanine, the CDR3 counts 16 amino acids. Solely the CDR3 DNA is kept, with 48 bases framed from the first base. CDR1 PRHDT and CDR2 FYEKMQ are derived from the germline V gene (reference sequence). Ends trimmed: V by 3 bases, J by 2 bases; bases unmatched to a gene: 4. This clone was counted once. The antigen this receptor binds is unknown. Base qualities are not at hand, and no much larger clone is one base apart.

The sequence is built from TRBV13 and TRBJ2-4; TRBD1 fits 10 bases in the junction. Sequencing used peripheral blood. The source of this sequence is a human donor in a cohort sampled during active COVID-19. The CDR3 has the sequence CASSFRTGGTKNIQYF. In nucleotides, the sequence is TGTGCCAGCAGCTTCAGGACAGGGGGGACCAAAAACATTCAGTACTTC. Outside the CDR3, residues come from the reference TRBV13 and TRBJ2-4 proteins, so the full variable domain is: AAGVIQSPRHLIKEKRETATLKCYPIPRHDTVYWYQQGPGQDPQFLISFYEKMQSDKGSIPDRFSAQQFSDYHSELNMSSLELGDSALYFCASSFRTGGTKNIQYFGAGTRLSVL.